This TCR beta chain comes out of a study of Ad26.COV2.S vaccination and SARS-CoV-2 variants. Study details: This donor came from the COV1001 trial of Ad26.COV2.S. The study gave Ad26.COV2.S intramuscularly, once or twice 56 days apart. General study points: Total T cell responses may have been underestimated by the TCR breadth and depth analyses.

The treatment denotes: 19 received Ad26.COV2.S at low or high dose, single or two shots; five or six received placebo; per-sample allocation not given. Day 63 after the first injection of vaccine or placebo was the sampling time. It was Wuhan-strain SARS-CoV-2 spike that the Ad26 vaccine vector expressed. This clone appeared once. Its cognate antigen is unknown. One end of the junction varies from germline; a read error may be responsible. The assay was immunoSEQ multiplex PCR, and TCRdb's table has in-frame clones only and misses some. The sample shows around 420,000 clones, approximately 90% of them seen only once. The TCR comes from a person aged 18-65 years who received the Ad26.COV2.S COVID-19 vaccine or a placebo. The sequencing used peripheral blood, collected in a trial of Ad26.COV2.S vaccine versus placebo.

Written as DNA, the CDR3 is TGTGCCAGTAGCATAGGGAGCAGGGCAGGCACTGAAGCTTTCTTT. Amino acid sequence: CASSIGSRAGTEAFF. V usage is TRBV19 and J usage is TRBJ1-1; D perhaps matches TRBD1 (5 bases). Germline CDR1 and CDR2: LNHDA and SQIVND (reference sequence). The length of the CDR3 is 15 residues.